The clone carrying this T cell receptor beta chain was seen more than once but under ten times. Its antigen is undetermined. Primers for the PCR totalled 60 Vbeta and 13 Jbeta. Here immunoSEQ multiplex PCR was the method, and the copy in TCRdb shows in-frame clones only, minus some. This table holds 80,000 or so clones, around 62% found once. The data derive from a study of cytomegalovirus exposure and HLA in healthy donors. On the study more broadly: Genotyping showed about 80% of a few hundred donors falling in the Caucasian-associated ancestry cluster.

General study points: Upon later analysis, HLA-associated TCR beta chains proved more clonally expanded than other, equally common chains. Roughly even sequencing depth across donors was the assumption behind the presence/absence analyses. In a later analysis, an Asian-associated ancestry cluster reportedly showed fewer N-insertions than the roughly 730-donor mean.

The sequence was collected from a male donor in good health and CMV-seropositive. The sequencing sample was made of PBMCs.

The CDR3 coding sequence is TGTGCCAGCACCCGGACAGGGTGGAACTATGGCTACACCTTC. This gives the protein CASTRTGWNYGYTF. V is TRBV28 and J is TRBJ1-2, with TRBD1 matching over 8 bases. The CDR3 has 14 residues. Trimming at V came to 7 bases and at J to 2 bases, leaving 6 bases not matched to a gene. CDR1 MDHEN and CDR2 SYDVKM come from the germline V gene.